Each of the 30 T cell receptor beta chains below was sequenced from the same sample in a study of CD8 T cells in ankylosing spondylitis. TCRdb passed the 5' RACE reads through MiXCR, listing each CDR3 protein once. The repertoire has 150,000 to 200,000 distinct CDR3 sequences, around a sixth of them found once; the top ten carry 4.3%. Source material: blood, either unsorted or a sorted T cell fraction (not recorded which). The source of these receptors is a male donor between 5 and 29 years old with ankylosing spondylitis or in good health (not recorded which).

At least ten counts were recorded for this clonotype. CDR3 region: CASSRTPAHEQFF. CDR3 DNA sequence: TGTGCCAGCAGCCGGACCCCAGCCCATGAGCAGTTCTTC. The V and J genes are TRBV7-2 and TRBJ2-1; D call uncertain. Germline V gene lookup returns CDR1 SGHTA and CDR2 FQGNSA. V lost 5 bases and J 8 bases, leaving 13 bases between the germline ends. This CDR3 spans 13 amino acids.

Many counts were recorded for this clonotype. CDR3 DNA: TGTGCCAGCAGTGGCGACGCGGCTGACAATGAGCAGTTCTTC. It specifies CASSGDAADNEQFF. This chain uses TRBV2 with TRBJ2-1; D gene unclear. Germline loops: CDR1 SNHLY, CDR2 FYNNEI. The CDR3 sequence is 14 residues long. V lost 4 bases to trimming and J lost 5 bases, with 12 bases between them.

Many counts were recorded for this clonotype. This sequence joins TRBV30 and TRBJ2-3; 9 nucleotides match TRBD1. Germline CDR1 reads GTSNPN; CDR2 reads SVGIG (reference sequence). The ends lost 5 bases at V and 2 bases at J; junction bases unmatched: 5. This CDR3 has 14 residues. CDR3 in DNA: TGTGCCTGGGGACAGGGGAACCCCACAGATACGCAGTATTTT. It encodes CAWGQGNPTDTQYF.

This clonotype was observed many times. The rearrangement joins TRBV20-1 to TRBJ1-2; TRBD1 is a possible D gene (6 bases). V was clipped by 5 bases and J by 2 bases, with 15 bases between them. CDR3 length: 14 residues. Per the germline V gene, CDR1 is DFQATT and CDR2 is SNEGSKA (reference sequence). The CDR3 loop reads CSARSQTGNYGYTF. Here the CDR3 DNA reads TGCAGTGCTCGCTCCCAGACAGGCAACTATGGCTACACCTTC.

The J gene is TRBJ2-1, the V gene TRBV29-1; D remains unclear. The CDR3 runs to 11 residues. Per the germline V gene, CDR1 is SQVTM and CDR2 is ANQGSEA. Trimming removed 8 bases at V and 7 bases at J, with 12 bases between. Here the CDR3 DNA reads TGCAGCCTCTCACCGGAGAATGAGCAGTTCTTC. It encodes CSLSPENEQFF.

This clonotype came up many times. The genes are TRBV20-1 and TRBJ2-1; no reliable D call. This CDR3 contains 11 residues. Trimming stripped 6 bases from V and 5 bases from J, with 8 bases between. CDR1 and CDR2 from the germline V gene are DFQATT and SNEGSKA (reference sequence). The CDR3 DNA reads TGCAGTGCCCATCTGAACAATGAGCAGTTCTTC. This gives the protein CSAHLNNEQFF.

This clonotype has a count of ten or more. The chain carries TRBV20-1 and TRBJ1-1; tentatively, D is TRBD1 (6 bases). CDR1 is DFQATT, CDR2 SNEGSKA, per germline (reference sequence). The ends were cut back, 3 bases at V and 5 bases at J, with 13 bases in the middle. This CDR3 is 13 amino acids long. This CDR3 reads CSASPGDGTEAFF. CDR3 in DNA: TGCAGTGCTAGTCCAGGGGATGGGACTGAAGCTTTCTTT.

In its sample, this clonotype was seen a few times. This chain joins TRBV6-2 or TRBV6-3 and TRBJ2-5; TRBD1 is a possible D gene (7 bases). Germline assignment: CDR1 MNHEY and CDR2 SVGEGT. This CDR3 has 14 amino acids. Trimming shortened V by 10 bases and J by 7 bases, and 22 bases separated the two germline ends. CDR3 loop: CATWGETGIGTQYF. CDR3 nucleotide sequence: TGTGCCACATGGGGGGAGACAGGGATCGGGACCCAGTACTTC.

This clonotype was recorded many times. This chain links TRBV27 with TRBJ2-7; either TRBD1 or TRBD2 may supply D (5 bases each). Germline loops: CDR1 MNHEY, CDR2 SMNVEV (reference sequence). This CDR3 has 16 amino acids. Trimming took off 0 bases at V and 2 bases at J, with 14 bases between the two ends. CDR3 loop: CASSLSITGPPYEQYF. The CDR3 nucleotides are TGTGCCAGCAGTTTATCGATTACGGGGCCTCCCTACGAGCAGTACTTC.

The chain combines TRBV5-1 with TRBJ2-7; 8 bases match TRBD2. The germline CDR1 and CDR2 sequences are SGHRS and YFSETQ. Trimming took 4 bases from V and 2 from J; bases not matched to a gene: 5. The CDR3 loop spans 14 amino acids. Here the CDR3 reads CASSVSGAAYEQYF. The CDR3 region has the DNA TGCGCCAGCAGCGTTAGCGGGGCCGCCTACGAGCAGTACTTC.

This clonotype has more than one count but fewer than ten. The chain carries TRBV11-3 and TRBJ1-1; 8 bases agree with TRBD1. Germline CDR1 and CDR2: SGHNT and YENEEA. V shed 4 bases and J 5 bases; nucleotides not matched to a gene: 3. The CDR3 has 13 amino acids. CDR3 nucleotide sequence: TGTGCCAGCAGCTCCAGGACAGGGACTGAAGCTTTCTTT. Translating gives CASSSRTGTEAFF.

CDR3 in amino acids: CASSLRSRTDTQYF. CDR3 coding DNA: TGTGCCAGCAGTTTAAGGTCTCGCACAGATACGCAGTATTTT. The chain combines TRBV12-3 or TRBV12-4 with TRBJ2-3, with D unresolved. V was clipped by 2 bases and J by 1 base, with 7 bases between them. CDR3 length equals 14 residues.

This clonotype was seen repeatedly, ten times or more. The V and J genes are TRBV5-4 and TRBJ1-6; D ambiguous. There are 13 residues in the CDR3. Trimming took 4 bases from V and 9 from J, leaving 11 bases between them. Per the germline V gene, CDR1 is SGHNT and CDR2 is YYREEE (reference sequence). As DNA, the CDR3 is TGTGCCAGCAGCACCTGGAAGGGTTCACCCCTCCACTTT. This encodes CASSTWKGSPLHF.

In its sample, this clonotype was seen many times. The V and J genes are TRBV7-9 and TRBJ1-5; D perhaps matches TRBD1 (5 bases). The germline gives CDR1 SEHNR, CDR2 FQNEAQ (reference sequence). The V end lost 4 bases, the J end lost 4 bases, and 11 bases lay between the germline ends. CDR3 length equals 14 residues. CDR3 sequence reads: CASSSGRDNQPQHF. The CDR3 DNA is TGTGCCAGCAGCTCGGGACGGGATAATCAGCCCCAGCATTTT. Looking up the rest from reference TRBV7-9 and TRBJ1-5 gives the full variable domain: DTGVSQNPRHKITKRGQNVTFRCDPISEHNRLYWYRQTLGQGPEFLTYFQNEAQLEKSRLLSDRFSAERPKGSFSTLEIQRTEQGDSAMYLCASSSGRDNQPQHFGDGTRLSIL.

Many counts were recorded for this clonotype. The V call is TRBV12-3 or TRBV12-4, the J call TRBJ2-3; D might be TRBD2 (6 bases). V was trimmed by 7 bases and J by 1 base, leaving 12 bases between them. The CDR3 is made up of 14 amino acids. The CDR3 DNA reads TGTGCCAGCAAACGGGAGTTGGGCACAGATACGCAGTATTTT. This sequence encodes CASKRELGTDTQYF.

This clonotype was recorded many times. V usage is TRBV5-6 and J usage is TRBJ2-3, with 8 bases fitting TRBD1. Germline V gene lookup returns CDR1 SGHDT and CDR2 YYEEEE. The CDR3 is 15 amino acids. The V gene end was trimmed by 2 bases and the J gene end by 5 bases; junction bases not matched to a gene: 7. CDR3 in amino acids: CASSFIGRGLDTQYF. CDR3 sequence (DNA): TGTGCCAGCAGCTTTATCGGCAGGGGGCTAGATACGCAGTATTTT.

The CDR3 protein is CAWKPQGGQLFF. CDR3 nucleotide sequence: TGTGCCTGGAAGCCCCAGGGCGGACAGCTGTTTTTT. The J gene is TRBJ2-2, the V gene TRBV30; weak D call: TRBD1 (5 bases). The CDR3 sequence is 12 residues long. Deletions cut 4 bases from V and 12 bases from J, with 15 bases between. Looked up from germline, CDR1 is GTSNPN and CDR2 is SVGIG (reference sequence).

The rearrangement joins TRBV20-1 to TRBJ2-1; D possibly matches TRBD1 or TRBD2 (5 bases each). The germline V and J ends were trimmed by 2 bases and 9 bases, with 23 bases remaining between them. The CDR3 has 16 amino acids. Looked up from germline, CDR1 is DFQATT and CDR2 is SNEGSKA (reference sequence). In nucleotides, the CDR3 is TGCAGTGCTAGATCCTTTATTAGAGGGGAGCAGGGTGAGCAGTTCTTC. Translated: CSARSFIRGEQGEQFF.

This clonotype was observed at least ten times. The chain has TRBV4-1 and TRBJ2-5, with a weak D call TRBD2 (5 bases). Between the trimmed V and J ends, which lost 0 bases and 4 bases, there was a span of 6 bases. This CDR3 contains 13 residues. Germline V gene lookup returns CDR1 MGHRA and CDR2 YSYEKL. The CDR3 region is CASSQDLAETQYF. In DNA form, the CDR3 reads TGCGCCAGCAGCCAAGATCTAGCAGAGACCCAGTACTTC.

This clonotype was observed at least ten times. The chain links TRBV28 to TRBJ2-5; 8 bases line up with TRBD1. This CDR3 is 13 amino acids long. Trimming at V came to 6 bases and at J to 0 bases, leaving 0 bases not matched to a gene. CDR1 MDHEN and CDR2 SYDVKM come from the germline V gene. CDR3 sequence (DNA): TGTGCCAGCAGGGGACAGGACCAAGAGACCCAGTACTTC. Its translation is CASRGQDQETQYF. The whole variable domain, remainder taken from reference TRBV28 and TRBJ2-5, is DVKVTQSSRYLVKRTGEKVFLECVQDMDHENMFWYRQDPGLGLRLIYFSYDVKMKEKGDIPEGYSVSREKKERFSLILESASTNQTSMYLCASRGQDQETQYFGPGTRLLVL.

This clonotype was recorded at least ten times. V usage is TRBV20-1 and J usage is TRBJ1-1; D ambiguous. V dropped 2 bases and J dropped 4 bases, with 14 bases sitting between them. The germline V gene encodes CDR1 DFQATT and CDR2 SNEGSKA (reference sequence). This CDR3 contains 14 residues. This chain's CDR3 is CSARPPTVGTEAFF. For the CDR3, the DNA is TGCAGTGCTAGACCCCCGACGGTAGGCACTGAAGCTTTCTTT.

Regarding this clonotype: A much larger clone sits a single nucleotide away, making a read error possible. The rearrangement uses TRBV4-2 and TRBJ2-1, with D perhaps matching TRBD2 (5 bases). CDR1 and CDR2 (germline): LGHNA, YNFKEQ. The CDR3 loop spans 13 amino acids. The V and J ends lost 10 bases and 8 bases respectively, with 18 bases between them. For the CDR3, the DNA is TGTGCCACCCGGCGGGCAAGTACCCATGAGCAGTTCTTC. This codes for CATRRASTHEQFF.

This clonotype was detected ten times or more. V gene TRBV20-1 combines with J gene TRBJ1-2; D unresolved. The CDR3 is made up of 13 amino acids. Deletions cut 6 bases from V and 0 bases from J, with 11 bases between. CDR1 is DFQATT, CDR2 SNEGSKA, per germline (reference sequence). The CDR3 nucleotides are TGCAGTGCCATGGACGGAGCTAACTATGGCTACACCTTC. Encoded protein: CSAMDGANYGYTF.

This clonotype showed up many times. J is TRBJ1-6 and V is TRBV6-5; D gene uncertain. The CDR3 consists of 13 residues. In germline, CDR1 is MNHEY, CDR2 SVGAGI. Between the trimmed V and J ends, which lost 6 bases and 6 bases, there was a span of 9 bases. The CDR3 here is CASRTGSNSPLHF. In DNA form, the CDR3 reads TGTGCCAGCAGGACCGGAAGTAATTCACCCCTCCACTTT.

This clonotype was observed a handful of times. The chain joins TRBV20-1 to TRBJ2-1; 10 bases align to TRBD2. Germline V gives CDR1 DFQATT, CDR2 SNEGSKA (reference sequence). After removal of 3 bases from V and 8 bases from J, the junction contained 7 bases not matched to a gene. This CDR3 has 14 amino acids. CDR3 coding DNA: TGCAGTGCTAGTAAAGCTAGCGGGAGCCATGAGCAGTTCTTC. Translation gives CSASKASGSHEQFF.

The table lists this clonotype with many counts. The rearrangement joins TRBV12-5 to TRBJ1-5; no clear D gene. Germline V lookup: CDR1 LGHNT, CDR2 FRNRAP. Trimming took off 5 bases at V and 1 base at J, with 9 bases between the two ends. The CDR3 has 14 amino acids. The CDR3 here is CASGLGRSNQPQHF. In DNA form, the CDR3 reads TGTGCTAGTGGTCTAGGAAGGAGCAATCAGCCCCAGCATTTT. Full variable domain (remainder filled in from reference TRBV12-5 and TRBJ1-5): DARVTQTPRHKVTEMGQEVTMRCQPILGHNTVFWYRQTMMQGLELLAYFRNRAPLDDSGMPKDRFSAEMPDATLATLKIQPSEPRDSAVYFCASGLGRSNQPQHFGDGTRLSIL.

This clonotype has more than one count but fewer than ten. The chain couples TRBV6-5 to TRBJ2-1; the D gene could be TRBD1 or TRBD2 (6 bases each). This CDR3 has 13 amino acids. Trimming removed 7 bases at V and 6 bases at J, with 13 bases between. Germline assignment: CDR1 MNHEY and CDR2 SVGAGI. CDR3 amino acids: CASTLGGLNEQFF. CDR3 coding DNA: TGTGCCAGCACACTCGGGGGCCTCAATGAGCAGTTCTTC.

This clonotype was counted ten times or more. V gene TRBV7-8 combines with J gene TRBJ2-7, with TRBD1 identical over 7 bases. The CDR3 consists of 14 residues. The junction had 11 bases not matched to a gene; V was cut back by 6 bases and J by 6 bases. The germline gives CDR1 SGHVS, CDR2 FQNEAQ. The CDR3 region is CASRGRTGSREQYF. The CDR3 DNA reads TGTGCCAGCAGGGGCCGGACAGGTTCTCGCGAGCAGTACTTC.

This clonotype came up many times. This chain uses TRBV20-1 with TRBJ1-1; D is possibly TRBD1 (6 bases). The V gene's germline CDR1 is DFQATT and CDR2 SNEGSKA (reference sequence). Trimming removed 3 bases at V and 1 base at J, with 12 bases between. The CDR3 runs 14 residues. The CDR3 loop reads CSASQATGNTEAFF. DNA for the CDR3: TGCAGTGCTAGTCAGGCGACAGGGAACACTGAAGCTTTCTTT.

This clonotype came up a few times. The chain combines TRBV18 with TRBJ1-4, with 8 bases lining up with TRBD1. The CDR3 loop spans 14 amino acids. The V and J ends lost 3 bases and 7 bases, in that order; junction bases with no gene match: 4. The germline V gene encodes CDR1 KGHSH and CDR2 LQKENI. CDR3 in DNA: TGTGCCAGCTCACCCCAACAGGGGGGTGAAAAACTGTTTTTT. It specifies CASSPQQGGEKLFF.